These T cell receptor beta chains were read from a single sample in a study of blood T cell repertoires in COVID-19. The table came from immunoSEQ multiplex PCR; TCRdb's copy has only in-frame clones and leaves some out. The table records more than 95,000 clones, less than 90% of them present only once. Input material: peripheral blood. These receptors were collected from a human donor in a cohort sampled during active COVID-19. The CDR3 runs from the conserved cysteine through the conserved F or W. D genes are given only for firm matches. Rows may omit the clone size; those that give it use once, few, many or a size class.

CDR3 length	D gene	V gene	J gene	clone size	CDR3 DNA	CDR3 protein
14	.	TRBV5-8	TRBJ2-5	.	TGTGCCAGCAGCTTAAGAGGGCTCCAAGAGACCCAGTACTTC	CASSLRGLQETQYF
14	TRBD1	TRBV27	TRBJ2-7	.	TGTGCCAGCAGGCTTATGACAGGGGCCTACGAGCAGTACTTC	CASRLMTGAYEQYF
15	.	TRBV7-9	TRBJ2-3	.	TGTGCCAGCAGCTTGGGGAGAACTAGCACAGATACGCAGTATTTT	CASSLGRTSTDTQYF
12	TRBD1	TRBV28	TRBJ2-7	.	TGTGCCATCGGACAGGGCCCCTACGAGCAGTACTTC	CAIGQGPYEQYF
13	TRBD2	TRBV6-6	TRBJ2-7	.	TGTGCCACCTTTTCAAGCGGGACCTACGAGCAGTACTTC	CATFSSGTYEQYF
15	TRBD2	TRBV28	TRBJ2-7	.	TGTGCCAGCAGTTTATATAGCGGGAGGAGCATCGAGCAGTACTTC	CASSLYSGRSIEQYF
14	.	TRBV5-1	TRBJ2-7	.	TGCGCCAGCAGCTTGGCGGGACTCCAGGAGGAGCAGTACTTC	CASSLAGLQEEQYF
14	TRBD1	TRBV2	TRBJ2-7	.	TGTGCCAGCAGCCGATGGGACAGAGCCTACGAGCAGTACTTC	CASSRWDRAYEQYF
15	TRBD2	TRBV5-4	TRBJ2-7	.	TGTGCCAGCAGCTGGAAGACTAGCGGGAGTTACGAGCAGTACTTC	CASSWKTSGSYEQYF
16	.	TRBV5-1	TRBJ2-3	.	TGCGCCAGCAGCCCCCGACTGACTGACAGCACAGATACGCAGTATTTT	CASSPRLTDSTDTQYF
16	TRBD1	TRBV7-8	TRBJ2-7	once	TGTGCCAGCAGCCAGGGGGTCAGGGCCCATGGTGACGAGCAGTACTTC	CASSQGVRAHGDEQYF
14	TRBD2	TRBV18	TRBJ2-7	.	TGTGCCAGCTCCCTCGCGGGGGGGCCCTACGAGCAGTACTTC	CASSLAGGPYEQYF
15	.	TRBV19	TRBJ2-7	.	TGTGCCAGTAGTATCGGGCAGGGGCTCTCCTACGAGCAGTACTTC	CASSIGQGLSYEQYF
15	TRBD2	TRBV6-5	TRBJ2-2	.	TGTGCCAGCAGACCCATCGGGACTAGTTACGGGGAGCTGTTTTTT	CASRPIGTSYGELFF
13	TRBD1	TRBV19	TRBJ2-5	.	TGTGCCACAAGACAGGGGGCAACAGAGACCCAGTACTTC	CATRQGATETQYF
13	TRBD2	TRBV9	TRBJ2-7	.	TGTGCCACCTCAGCCGGGGGGGCCGACGAGCAGTACTTC	CATSAGGADEQYF
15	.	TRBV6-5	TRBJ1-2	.	TGTGCCAGCAGTCGGGAGCGTTCAACTGTCGGGGGCTACACCTTC	CASSRERSTVGGYTF
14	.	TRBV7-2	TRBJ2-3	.	TGTGCCAGCAGCCCAGGAGGAGCCACAGATACGCAGTATTTT	CASSPGGATDTQYF
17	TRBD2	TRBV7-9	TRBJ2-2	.	TGTGCCAGCAGCCCTGCCCGGGAGGGGTCCCACACCGGGGAGCTGTTTTTT	CASSPAREGSHTGELFF
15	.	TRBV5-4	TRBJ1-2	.	TGTGCCAGCAGCTTGGAACAGCCTACTTACTATGGCTACACCTTC	CASSLEQPTYYGYTF
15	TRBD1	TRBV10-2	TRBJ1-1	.	TGCGCCAGCAGCGCACCGGGACAGATGAACACTGAAGCTTTCTTT	CASSAPGQMNTEAFF
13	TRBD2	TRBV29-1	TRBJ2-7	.	TGCAGCGTTGGACGGGGGGGCGACTACGAGCAGTACTTC	CSVGRGGDYEQYF
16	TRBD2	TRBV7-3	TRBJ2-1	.	TGTGCCAGCAGCCCTATTAGCGGGGACTCCTACAATGAGCAGTTCTTC	CASSPISGDSYNEQFF
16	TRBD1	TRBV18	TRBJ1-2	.	TGTGCCAGCTCAGCACAACAGGGGCCATCGGTCTATGGCTACACCTTC	CASSAQQGPSVYGYTF
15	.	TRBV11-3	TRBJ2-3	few	TGTGCCAGCAGCTTCGGTCTAGCAACCACAGATACGCAGTATTTT	CASSFGLATTDTQYF
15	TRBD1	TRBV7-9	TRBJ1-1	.	TGTGCCAGCAGCCCAATCCCACAGGGGTACACTGAAGCTTTCTTT	CASSPIPQGYTEAFF
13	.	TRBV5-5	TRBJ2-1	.	TGTGCCAGCAGCCTCGGGAACTACAATGAGCAGTTCTTC	CASSLGNYNEQFF
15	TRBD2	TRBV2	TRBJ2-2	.	TGTGCCAGCAGTAGCGGGGGGGCCTTTAGTGGGGAGCTGTTTTTT	CASSSGGAFSGELFF
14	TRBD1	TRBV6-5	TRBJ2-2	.	TGTGCCAGCAGCGAGGACAGGGGGACCGGGGAGCTGTTTTTT	CASSEDRGTGELFF
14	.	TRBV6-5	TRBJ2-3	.	TGTGCCAGCAGTTACCTCATGAGTTCAGATACGCAGTATTTT	CASSYLMSSDTQYF
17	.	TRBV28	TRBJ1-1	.	TGTGCCAGCACCTCGGGCGGGGGTGATCTACTTAACACTGAAGCTTTCTTT	CASTSGGGDLLNTEAFF
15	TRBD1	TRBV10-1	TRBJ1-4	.	TGCGCCAGCAATACGGTTACAGGGGAGGAAGAAAAACTGTTTTTT	CASNTVTGEEEKLFF
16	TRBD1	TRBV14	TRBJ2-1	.	TGTGCCAGCAGCCAAGGGGACAGGGGTACTGACAATGAGCAGTTCTTC	CASSQGDRGTDNEQFF
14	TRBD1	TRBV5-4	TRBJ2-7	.	TGTGCCAGCAGCCTGGGACAGGGCCTTCACGAGCAGTACTTC	CASSLGQGLHEQYF
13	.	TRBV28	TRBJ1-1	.	TGTGCCAGCAGTTTTGACAGGTACACTGAAGCTTTCTTT	CASSFDRYTEAFF
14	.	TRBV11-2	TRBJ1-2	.	TGTGCCAGCAGCTTAGTTGCAGGGCGGTATGGCTACACCTTC	CASSLVAGRYGYTF
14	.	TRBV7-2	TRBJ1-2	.	TGTGCCAGCAGCTTAGGACCGATAGCGGGCGGCTACACCTTC	CASSLGPIAGGYTF
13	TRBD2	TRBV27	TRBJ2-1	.	TGTGCCAGCAGACTAGCGGGGGGGAATGAGCAGTTCTTC	CASRLAGGNEQFF
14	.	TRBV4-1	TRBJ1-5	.	TGCGCCAGCAGCCAAGGGCAGGGCGCAGTCCCCCAGCATTTT	CASSQGQGAVPQHF
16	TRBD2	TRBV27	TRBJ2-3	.	TGTGCCAGCAGCCCGACTAGCAGCTCTAGCACAGATACGCAGTATTTT	CASSPTSSSSTDTQYF
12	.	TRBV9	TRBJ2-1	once	TGTGCCAGCAGCCTTTGGTCGGATGAGCAGTTCTTC	CASSLWSDEQFF
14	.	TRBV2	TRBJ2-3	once	TGTGCCAGCAGGGAAGTAGAGCAAACAGATACGCAGTATTTT	CASREVEQTDTQYF
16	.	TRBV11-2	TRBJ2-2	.	TGTGCCAGCAGCCCCCATGGGCCCCAGGTCCCCGGGGAGCTGTTTTTT	CASSPHGPQVPGELFF
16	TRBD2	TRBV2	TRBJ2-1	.	TGTGCCAGCAGGTCTAGCGGGAGAGTATCCTACAATGAGCAGTTCTTC	CASRSSGRVSYNEQFF
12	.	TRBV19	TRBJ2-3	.	TGTGCCAGTAGTATAGGCGGGGATACGCAGTATTTT	CASSIGGDTQYF
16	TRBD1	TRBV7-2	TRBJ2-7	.	TGTGCCAGCAGCCCGCAGCCAGGGGGCTTCGGGCACGAGCAGTACTTC	CASSPQPGGFGHEQYF
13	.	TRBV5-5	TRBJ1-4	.	TGTGCCAGCAGGATACAGGGTGAGGAAAAACTGTTTTTT	CASRIQGEEKLFF
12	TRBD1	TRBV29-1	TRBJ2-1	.	TGCAGCGTTGGGACAGGGGACAATGAGCAGTTCTTC	CSVGTGDNEQFF